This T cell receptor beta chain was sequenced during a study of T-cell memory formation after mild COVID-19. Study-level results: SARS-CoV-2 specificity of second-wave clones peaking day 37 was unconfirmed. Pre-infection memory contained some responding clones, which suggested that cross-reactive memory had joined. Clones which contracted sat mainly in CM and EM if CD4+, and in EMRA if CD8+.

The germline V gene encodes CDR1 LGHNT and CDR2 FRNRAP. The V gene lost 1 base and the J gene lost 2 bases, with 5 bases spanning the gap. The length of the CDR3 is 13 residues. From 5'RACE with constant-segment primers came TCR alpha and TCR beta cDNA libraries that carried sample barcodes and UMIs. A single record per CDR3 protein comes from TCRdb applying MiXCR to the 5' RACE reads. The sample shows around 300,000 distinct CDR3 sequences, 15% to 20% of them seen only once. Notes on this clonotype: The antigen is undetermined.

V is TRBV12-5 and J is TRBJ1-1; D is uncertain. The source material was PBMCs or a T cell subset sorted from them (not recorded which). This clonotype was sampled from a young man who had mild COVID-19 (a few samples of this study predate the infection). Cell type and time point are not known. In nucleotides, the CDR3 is TGTGCTAGTGGTTTGGAGGGCAACACTGAAGCTTTCTTT. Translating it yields CASGLEGNTEAFF.